Listed here are 6 T cell receptor beta chains from one sample, sequenced in a study of blood T cells in healthy people across ages. Then a second PCR, running about 6 to 12 cycles, was carried out with a sample-barcoded 5' primer and a J-beta primer mix. TCRdb reanalysed the 5' RACE reads using MiXCR and keeps one entry per CDR3 protein. The table includes about 1.5 million distinct CDR3 sequences, roughly two fifths detected once. Sample: blood. The origin of the receptors is a woman aged 18-29 years in good health.

This clonotype has more than one count but fewer than ten. The gene calls are TRBV6-4 and TRBJ2-3; 9 bases match TRBD2. After removal of 3 bases from V and 6 bases from J, the junction contained 10 bases not matched to a gene. Germline loops: CDR1 MRHNA, CDR2 SNTAGT. CDR3 length: 16 residues. The CDR3 sequence: CASSETGGGAWDTQYF. DNA of the CDR3: TGTGCCAGCAGTGAGACCGGCGGGGGGGCCTGGGATACGCAGTATTTT.

This clonotype was counted a few times. The V gene is TRBV6-2 or TRBV6-3, the J gene TRBJ2-1; 12 nucleotides align to TRBD2. CDR3 size: 16 residues. With 6 bases clipped from V and 0 bases from J, the junction kept 3 bases outside the gene matches. Per germline, CDR1 MNHEY and CDR2 SVGEGT. Written as DNA, the CDR3 is TGTGCCAGCAGACCACTAGCGGGGGGCTCCTACAATGAGCAGTTCTTC. This codes for CASRPLAGGSYNEQFF.

The rearrangement joins TRBV11-2 to TRBJ2-2; 8 bases align to TRBD1. Per the germline V gene, CDR1 is SGHAT and CDR2 is FQNNGV. Unmatched junction bases numbered 4, after V lost 5 bases and J lost 8 bases. The CDR3 loop spans 13 amino acids. CDR3 in amino acids: CASSLRGLGELFF. Written as DNA, the CDR3 is TGTGCCAGCAGCCTCAGGGGGCTGGGGGAGCTGTTTTTT.

V is TRBV4-3 and J is TRBJ1-6; possible D gene TRBD1, 5 bases. The CDR3 runs 15 residues. CDR1 and CDR2 from the germline V gene are LGHNA and YSLEER. Trimming took 6 bases from V and 7 from J, leaving 16 bases between them. CDR3 nucleotides: TGCGCCAGCAGGTTATGGGGGACGGGAAATTCACCCCTCCACTTT. Residues: CASRLWGTGNSPLHF.

This clonotype has only a few counts. The J gene is TRBJ2-1, the V gene TRBV7-2, with TRBD2 matching 8 bases. Germline CDR1 and CDR2: SGHTA and FQGNSA. The trim removed 5 bases at V and 7 bases at J, leaving 13 bases unmatched. The CDR3 covers 16 residues. Here the CDR3 reads CASSRGLAGGGNEQFF. The CDR3 bases are TGTGCCAGCAGCAGGGGGTTGGCGGGAGGAGGTAATGAGCAGTTCTTC.

V is TRBV20-1 and J is TRBJ2-3; 8 nucleotides match TRBD1. The V gene end was trimmed by 6 bases and the J gene end by 0 bases; junction bases not matched to a gene: 5. The CDR3 extends over 14 amino acids. Germline values: CDR1 DFQATT, CDR2 SNEGSKA (reference sequence). In DNA, the CDR3 is TGCAGTGCATCGGACAGGGCAAGCACAGATACGCAGTATTTT. Translated: CSASDRASTDTQYF.